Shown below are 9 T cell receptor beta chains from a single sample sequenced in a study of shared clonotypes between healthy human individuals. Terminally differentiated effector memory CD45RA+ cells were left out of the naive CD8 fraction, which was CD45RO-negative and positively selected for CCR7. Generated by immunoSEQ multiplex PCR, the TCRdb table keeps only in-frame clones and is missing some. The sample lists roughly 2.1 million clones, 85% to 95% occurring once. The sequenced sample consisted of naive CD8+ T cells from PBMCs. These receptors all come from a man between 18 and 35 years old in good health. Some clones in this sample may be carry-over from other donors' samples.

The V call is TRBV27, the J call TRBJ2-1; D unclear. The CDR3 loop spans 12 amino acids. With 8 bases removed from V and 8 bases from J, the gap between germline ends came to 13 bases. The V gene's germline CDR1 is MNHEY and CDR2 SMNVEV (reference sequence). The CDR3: CASSPSAHEQFF. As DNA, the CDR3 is TGTGCCAGCTCCCCTAGTGCCCATGAGCAGTTCTTC.

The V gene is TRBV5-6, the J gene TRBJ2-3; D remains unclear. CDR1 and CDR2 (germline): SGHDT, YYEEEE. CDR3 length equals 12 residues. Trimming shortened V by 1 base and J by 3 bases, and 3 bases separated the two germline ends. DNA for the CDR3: TGTGCCAGCAGCTTGTCGACAGATACGCAGTATTTT. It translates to CASSLSTDTQYF.

The CDR3 DNA is TGTGCCAGCAGGCCTACCCTAGCGGGAGACATCTACAATGAGCAGTTCTTC. Encoded protein: CASRPTLAGDIYNEQFF. This rearrangement joins TRBV9 to TRBJ2-1; 10 nucleotides match TRBD2. V dropped 5 bases and J dropped 3; count of bases not matched to a gene: 11. CDR3 length equals 17 residues. CDR1 SGDLS and CDR2 YYNGEE come from the germline V gene.

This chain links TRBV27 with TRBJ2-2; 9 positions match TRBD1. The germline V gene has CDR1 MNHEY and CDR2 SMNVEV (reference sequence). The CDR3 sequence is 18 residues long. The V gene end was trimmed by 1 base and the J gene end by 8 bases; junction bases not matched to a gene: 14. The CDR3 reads CASSLLGLGQGITGELFF. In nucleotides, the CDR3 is TGTGCCAGCAGTTTATTGGGCTTGGGACAGGGAATTACGGGGGAGCTGTTTTTT.

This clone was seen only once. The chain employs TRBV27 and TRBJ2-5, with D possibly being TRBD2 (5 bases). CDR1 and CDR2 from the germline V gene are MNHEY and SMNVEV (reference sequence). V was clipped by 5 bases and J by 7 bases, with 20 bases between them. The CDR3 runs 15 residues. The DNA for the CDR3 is TGTGCCAGCAGTCTCAGCGAGGAGGCTTTGGGGACCCAGTACTTC. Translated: CASSLSEEALGTQYF.

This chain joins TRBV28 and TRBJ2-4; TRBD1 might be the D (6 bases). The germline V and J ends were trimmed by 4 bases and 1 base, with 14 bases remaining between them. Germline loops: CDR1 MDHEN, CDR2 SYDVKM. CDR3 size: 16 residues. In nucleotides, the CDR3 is TGTGCCAGCAGTTCTTACAGGGAAGTGGCCAAAAACATTCAGTACTTC. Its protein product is CASSSYREVAKNIQYF.

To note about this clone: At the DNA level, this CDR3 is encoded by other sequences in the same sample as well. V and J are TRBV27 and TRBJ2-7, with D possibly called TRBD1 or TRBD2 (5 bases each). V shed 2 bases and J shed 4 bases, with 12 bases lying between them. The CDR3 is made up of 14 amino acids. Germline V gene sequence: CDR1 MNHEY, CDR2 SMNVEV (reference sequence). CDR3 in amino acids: CASSLRGERYEQYF. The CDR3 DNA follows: TGTGCCAGCAGTTTAAGAGGGGAGAGGTACGAGCAGTACTTC.

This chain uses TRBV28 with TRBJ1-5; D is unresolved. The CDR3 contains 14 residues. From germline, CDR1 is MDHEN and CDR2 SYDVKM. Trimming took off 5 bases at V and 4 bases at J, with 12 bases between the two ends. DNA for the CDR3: TGTGCCAGCAGTCACCGGGTACCTAATCAGCCCCAGCATTTT. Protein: CASSHRVPNQPQHF. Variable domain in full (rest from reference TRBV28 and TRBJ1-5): DVKVTQSSRYLVKRTGEKVFLECVQDMDHENMFWYRQDPGLGLRLIYFSYDVKMKEKGDIPEGYSVSREKKERFSLILESASTNQTSMYLCASSHRVPNQPQHFGDGTRLSIL.

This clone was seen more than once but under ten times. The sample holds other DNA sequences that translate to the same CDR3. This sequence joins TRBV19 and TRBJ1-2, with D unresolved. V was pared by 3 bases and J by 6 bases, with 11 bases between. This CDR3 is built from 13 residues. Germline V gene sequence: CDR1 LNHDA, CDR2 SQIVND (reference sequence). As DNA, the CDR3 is TGTGCCAGTAGTATCGGCAGTGGCGATGGCTACACCTTC. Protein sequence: CASSIGSGDGYTF.